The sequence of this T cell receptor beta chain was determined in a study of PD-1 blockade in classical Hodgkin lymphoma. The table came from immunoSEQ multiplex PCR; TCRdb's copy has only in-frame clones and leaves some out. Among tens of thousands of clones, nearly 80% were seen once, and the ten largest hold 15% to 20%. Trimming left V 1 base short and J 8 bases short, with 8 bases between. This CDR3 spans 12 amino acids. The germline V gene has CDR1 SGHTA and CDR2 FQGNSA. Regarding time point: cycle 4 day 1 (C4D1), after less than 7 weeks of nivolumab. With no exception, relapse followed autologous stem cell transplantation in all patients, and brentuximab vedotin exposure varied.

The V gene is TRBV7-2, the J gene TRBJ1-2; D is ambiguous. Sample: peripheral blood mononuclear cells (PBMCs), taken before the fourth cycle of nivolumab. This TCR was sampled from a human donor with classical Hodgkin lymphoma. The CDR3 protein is CASSLVLRGYTF. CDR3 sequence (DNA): TGTGCCAGCAGCTTAGTTCTGAGGGGCTACACCTTC. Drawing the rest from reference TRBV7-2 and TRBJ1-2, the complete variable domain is GAGVSQSPSNKVTEKGKDVELRCDPISGHTALYWYRQSLGQGLEFLIYFQGNSAPDKSGLPSDRFSAERTGGSVSTLTIQRTQQEDSAVYLCASSLVLRGYTFGSGTRLTVV.